The 20 T cell receptor beta chains below all came from one sample that was sequenced in a study of patients and donors after allogeneic stem cell transplantation. TCRdb called the RT-PCR reads again in MiXCR, with one record for every CDR3 protein. Altogether about 150,000 distinct CDR3 sequences are present, 30% to 45% being singletons, with the ten largest covering 50%. The sequenced sample consisted of blood, either unsorted or a sorted T cell fraction (not recorded which). These receptors were collected from a human donor who was either an allogeneic HSCT recipient or a stem cell or donor lymphocyte infusion donor (not recorded which). It is not recorded whose cells these are; they may come from a transplant donor.

The sample holds a few counts of this clonotype. CDR3 sequence reads: CASTEWGDPNTEAFF. CDR3 coding DNA: TGTGCCAGCACCGAATGGGGGGATCCGAACACTGAAGCTTTCTTT. The chain combines TRBV25-1 with TRBJ1-1; a weak D match, TRBD1 (5 bases). This CDR3 comprises 15 residues. Looked up from germline, CDR1 is MGHDK and CDR2 is SYGVNS. Trimming took off 7 bases at V and 1 base at J, with 16 bases between the two ends.

This clonotype was observed a few times. The chain couples TRBV29-1 to TRBJ1-2; D gene uncertain. Trimming took 1 base from V and 2 from J, leaving 2 bases between them. This CDR3 spans 11 amino acids. Germline-derived CDR1 and CDR2 are SQVTM and ANQGSEA. The CDR3 here is CSVEANYGYTF. CDR3 DNA sequence: TGCAGCGTTGAAGCGAACTATGGCTACACCTTC.

The chain employs TRBV20-1 and TRBJ2-1; D might be TRBD2 (5 bases). CDR3 length: 15 amino acids. The germline V gene has CDR1 DFQATT and CDR2 SNEGSKA (reference sequence). The germline V and J ends were trimmed by 5 bases and 0 bases, with 14 bases remaining between them. The CDR3 DNA reads as TGCAGTGCTTTTGACTATTTACGCTCCTACAATGAGCAGTTCTTC. It specifies CSAFDYLRSYNEQFF.

This clonotype turned up a few times. The V and J genes are TRBV6-5 and TRBJ2-5; unclear D gene. Germline CDR1 is MNHEY and CDR2 is SVGAGI. The CDR3 consists of 13 residues. V was trimmed by 2 bases and J by 5 bases, leaving 9 bases between them. The CDR3 loop is CASSYGEQETQYF. Written as DNA, the CDR3 is TGTGCCAGCAGTTACGGCGAACAGGAGACCCAGTACTTC.

The rearrangement joins TRBV5-1 to TRBJ2-5; no reliable D call. CDR3 length: 13 amino acids. Germline V gene lookup returns CDR1 SGHRS and CDR2 YFSETQ. Between the trimmed V and J ends, which lost 2 bases and 5 bases, there was a span of 10 bases. Here the CDR3 reads CASSFSLRETQYF. The CDR3 DNA is TGCGCCAGCAGCTTCTCTCTTAGGGAGACCCAGTACTTC.

The chain recombines TRBV5-6 with TRBJ2-1, with D perhaps TRBD2 (5 bases). The CDR3 length is 15 residues. The germline V gene encodes CDR1 SGHDT and CDR2 YYEEEE. Trimming shortened V by 3 bases and J by 0 bases, and 10 bases separated the two germline ends. In nucleotides, the CDR3 is TGTGCCAGCAGCTCGGGAATTAGCTCCTACAATGAGCAGTTCTTC. This gives the protein CASSSGISSYNEQFF.

To note about this clonotype: Germline and junction disagree at one end, which may indicate a read error. The CDR3 nucleotides are TGTGCCAGCAGTGAATCCCATCCCCCCTTC. Translated, it gives CASSESHPPF. The chain has TRBV2 and TRBJ1-2, with D unresolved. The CDR3 is made up of 10 amino acids. The germline CDR1 and CDR2 sequences are SNHLY and FYNNEI.

This clonotype was detected only a few times. A read error may be the cause here, since a much bigger clone is one base away. The chain is built from TRBV6-5 and TRBJ1-1; 7 nucleotides line up with TRBD1. Germline-derived CDR1 and CDR2 are MNHEY and SVGAGI. The CDR3 has 14 residues. In nucleotides, the CDR3 is TGTGCCAGCAAACCACACAGGGGTACCACTAAAGCTTTCTTT. It yields the protein CASKPHRGTTKAFF.

The chain combines TRBV7-2 with TRBJ2-1, with unresolved D. This CDR3 has 14 residues. Trimming left V 0 bases short and J 5 bases short, with 8 bases between. Germline V lookup: CDR1 SGHTA, CDR2 FQGNSA. The chain's CDR3 is CASSLAGSNNEQFF. For the CDR3, the DNA is TGTGCCAGCAGCTTAGCTGGGTCAAACAATGAGCAGTTCTTC.

This clonotype showed up just once. Germline and junction disagree at one end, which may indicate a read error. The chain uses TRBV7-7 and TRBJ2-2; D remains ambiguous. The CDR3 is made up of 17 amino acids. The germline gives CDR1 SSHAT, CDR2 FNYEAQ (reference sequence). The CDR3 DNA reads TGTGCTAGCAGCTTAGGGCGAACGGCAGCGAACACCGGGGAGCTGTTTTTT. Translation: CASSLGRTAANTGELFF.

This clonotype was observed at least ten times. V and J are TRBV12-3 or TRBV12-4 and TRBJ1-2, with D unresolved. The CDR3 is made up of 17 amino acids. The V gene lost 8 bases and the J gene lost 5 bases, with 27 bases spanning the gap. In DNA, the CDR3 is TGTGCCAGCGCGAAACGCCCCCCCCGTAAAGCCCTGTATGGCTACACCTTC. Translation gives CASAKRPPRKALYGYTF.

There are a few counts of this clonotype. The chain combines TRBV29-1 with TRBJ2-2, with D perhaps TRBD2 (6 bases). Trimming stripped 7 bases from V and 6 bases from J, with 9 bases between. CDR3 length: 11 residues. Per germline, CDR1 SQVTM and CDR2 ANQGSEA. The CDR3 DNA sequence: TGCAGCGCTGGGGGGTCCGGGGAGCTGTTTTTT. Amino acids: CSAGGSGELFF.

The rearrangement uses TRBV7-8 and TRBJ2-2; D not certain. CDR1 is SGHVS, CDR2 FQNEAQ, per germline. V was cut by 4 bases and J by 4 bases, with 10 bases left in between. CDR3 length: 14 residues. CDR3 loop: CASSSDAGTGELFF. The CDR3 DNA reads TGTGCCAGCAGCTCGGATGCAGGCACCGGGGAGCTGTTTTTT.

V gene TRBV6-6 combines with J gene TRBJ2-2; tentative D call: TRBD2 (5 bases). The germline V and J ends were trimmed by 5 bases and 3 bases, with 19 bases remaining between them. Per the germline V gene, CDR1 is MNHNY and CDR2 is SVGAGI (reference sequence). This CDR3 comprises 17 residues. The chain's CDR3 is CASSLPFRGRDTGELFF. The CDR3 DNA follows: TGTGCCAGCAGTCTGCCCTTCCGGGGTCGGGACACCGGGGAGCTGTTTTTT.

This chain joins TRBV7-9 and TRBJ2-3; no clear D. This CDR3 contains 14 residues. Germline V gives CDR1 SEHNR, CDR2 FQNEAQ (reference sequence). V was pared by 7 bases and J by 6 bases, with 17 bases between. CDR3 nucleotide sequence: TGTGCCAGCACCCCCCGGACCAGTAGTGATACGCAGTATTTT. This encodes CASTPRTSSDTQYF.

V and J are TRBV3-1 and TRBJ2-7; D not resolved. This CDR3 region has 14 residues. From germline, CDR1 is LGHDT and CDR2 YNNKEL (reference sequence). The germline V and J ends were trimmed by 0 bases and 0 bases, with 6 bases remaining between them. The CDR3 loop reads CASSQDRYSYEQYF. The CDR3 DNA reads TGTGCCAGCAGCCAAGACAGGTACTCCTACGAGCAGTACTTC.

There are a few counts of this clonotype. The chain is built from TRBV20-1 and TRBJ2-3; D ambiguous. Looked up from germline, CDR1 is DFQATT and CDR2 is SNEGSKA (reference sequence). The CDR3 sequence is 17 residues long. V was cut by 5 bases and J by 2 bases, with 23 bases left in between. The CDR3, as DNA: TGCAGTGCTTTAGCCGCTGGGTTGTCAAAAGACACAGATACGCAGTATTTT. Translating gives CSALAAGLSKDTDTQYF.

The chain is built from TRBV10-3 and TRBJ2-6; D possibly uses TRBD1 or TRBD2 (5 bases each). Trimming pared 3 bases from V and 0 bases from J, leaving 12 bases between. This CDR3 has 17 amino acids. The germline V gene has CDR1 ENHRY and CDR2 SYGVKD. CDR3 bases: TGTGCCATCAGTGAAAAGGCAGGGAGCTCTGGGGCCAACGTCCTGACTTTC. As protein: CAISEKAGSSGANVLTF.

The rearrangement joins TRBV6-1 to TRBJ1-1; D not resolved. The V end was cut by 2 bases, the J end by 0 bases, with 7 bases between. Germline CDR1 MNHNS, CDR2 SASEGT. CDR3 length: 14 residues. Here the CDR3 DNA reads TGTGCCAGCAGTGAAAGGGTTATGAACACTGAAGCTTTCTTT. This encodes CASSERVMNTEAFF.

The chain carries TRBV12-3 or TRBV12-4 and TRBJ1-1; 7 nucleotides line up with TRBD1. The J segment lost 4 bases and the V segment lost 5 bases, leaving 4 bases of the junction unmatched. The CDR3 is 13 residues long. The CDR3, as DNA: TGTGCCAGCAGTCCCGACAGGGTCACTGAAGCTTTCTTT. This codes for CASSPDRVTEAFF.